The rows below give T cell receptor beta chains drawn from one sample of a study of blood T cell repertoires in COVID-19. TCRdb keeps only in-frame clones here, not all; method: immunoSEQ multiplex PCR. Among around 230,000 clones listed, more than 75% were seen once. The sequenced material came from PBMCs or T cells enriched from blood (not recorded which). Receptors originate from a woman in her thirties or forties with acute COVID-19. Both conserved end residues are part of each CDR3. D genes are given only for firm matches. Clone size is given for some rows only: seen once, a few or many times, or a class if the clone is expanded.

D,size,V,J,DNA,CDR3
.,.,TRBV27,TRBJ2-1,TGTGCCAGCAGTACCCAACAGGGAACTAATGAGCAGTTCTTC,CASSTQQGTNEQFF
TRBD2,.,TRBV4-1,TRBJ2-5,TGCGCCAGCAGCCAGTCACGGGAGGGGATCCAAGAGACCCAGTACTTC,CASSQSREGIQETQYF
TRBD2,many,TRBV3-1/TRBV3-2,TRBJ2-3,TGTGCCAGCAGCCAAGATTCGGGAGCGGGAATAGATACGCAGTATTTT,CASSQDSGAGIDTQYF
TRBD1,few,TRBV2,TRBJ2-3,TGTGCCAGCAGACCCCGCTCGAGCGGATTATCACAGGGGACGCAGTATTTT,CASRPRSSGLSQGTQYF
.,.,TRBV5-1,TRBJ2-3,TGCGCCAGCAGCTTGGGAGGTTTAGCGGCCGAGGGCACAGATACGCAGTATTTT,CASSLGGLAAEGTDTQYF
.,.,TRBV19,TRBJ2-2,TGTGCCAGTAGTAGGGCCGATCAGAACACCGGGGAGCTGTTTTTT,CASSRADQNTGELFF
TRBD1,.,TRBV27,TRBJ2-5,TGTGCCAGCAGTCATACGACAGGGAAGGAGACCCAGTACTTC,CASSHTTGKETQYF
TRBD1,once,TRBV2,TRBJ1-2,TGTGCCAGCAGTCAGGGGGCTAACTATGGCTACACCTTC,CASSQGANYGYTF
TRBD2,.,TRBV10-1,TRBJ2-3,TGCGCCAGCAGTGAGTCGGGGGGGGCAGATACGCAGTATTTT,CASSESGGADTQYF
TRBD2,once,TRBV6-5,TRBJ2-5,TGTGCCAGCAGTTCTGGGACTAGTGGAGAGACCCAGTACTTC,CASSSGTSGETQYF
.,.,TRBV11-3,TRBJ1-3,TGTGCCAGCAGCCGTAGAGCCGGGGACACCATATATTTT,CASSRRAGDTIYF
TRBD1,.,TRBV29-1,TRBJ2-1,TGCAGCGTTGAACTTAGGGAAAAGGGGACAGGGTTCCACAATGAGCAGTTCTTC,CSVELREKGTGFHNEQFF
.,.,TRBV9,TRBJ2-2,TGTGCCAGCAGCGTAGTTGCCGGAGCGGGCACCGGGGAGCTGTTTTTT,CASSVVAGAGTGELFF
TRBD2,.,TRBV29-1,TRBJ2-5,TGCAGCGTGGGACTAGCGGGAAGAGGGGAGACCCAGTACTTC,CSVGLAGRGETQYF
TRBD2,.,TRBV5-1,TRBJ2-5,TGCGCCAGCAGCTTGACTAGCGGGAGAAGTGAGACCCAGTACTTC,CASSLTSGRSETQYF
TRBD1,.,TRBV10-3,TRBJ1-6,TGTGCCATCAGGGGGTCCGGGACAGATAATTCACCCCTCCACTTT,CAIRGSGTDNSPLHF
.,.,TRBV6-5,TRBJ2-2,TGTGCCAGTAGTTACGGGCAGACCCTTACTACCGGGGAGCTGTTTTTT,CASSYGQTLTTGELFF
TRBD2,.,TRBV4-1,TRBJ2-3,TGCGCCAGCAGCCAGACACTAGCGGGAGGCGTCACAGATACGCAGTATTTT,CASSQTLAGGVTDTQYF
.,.,TRBV6-5,TRBJ1-3,TGTGCCAGCAGTTACTCTTGGAGCTCTGGAAACACCATATATTTT,CASSYSWSSGNTIYF
TRBD1,.,TRBV6-5,TRBJ1-1,TGTGCCAGCAACAAGGGACAGGCCCTGGGCACTGAAGCTTTCTTT,CASNKGQALGTEAFF
TRBD2,.,TRBV11-3,TRBJ2-7,TGTGCCAGCAACAAGGGACTAGCGGGAGAGATCCTTTACGAGCAGTACTTC,CASNKGLAGEILYEQYF
.,.,TRBV7-9,TRBJ2-3,TGTGCCAGCAGCTTCGGTGGGGGCAGCACAGATACGCAGTATTTT,CASSFGGGSTDTQYF
TRBD1,.,TRBV29-1,TRBJ2-3,TGCAGCGCCACCCAGGGACAGGGGGCTACCGCAGATACGCAGTATTTT,CSATQGQGATADTQYF
TRBD2,.,TRBV15,TRBJ2-1,TGTGCCACCAGCAGAGGGGCTAGCGGGGGTGATGAGCAGTTCTTC,CATSRGASGGDEQFF
.,.,TRBV19,TRBJ1-1,TGTGCCAGTAGTTGGGGGGAGGGCACTGAAGCTTTCTTT,CASSWGEGTEAFF
.,.,TRBV15,TRBJ1-6,TGTGCCACCAGCAGTGTAACAGGGTTAGATTCACCCCTCCACTTT,CATSSVTGLDSPLHF